This T cell receptor (beta chain) appears in the sequencing data of a study of OX40 agonist ivuxolimab in advanced cancers. Whole-study context: Participants averaged roughly 60 years of age (range about 23 to 79) and were around 85% male. General observations from the study: Nonresponders included some who also had low normalized T-cell clonal expansion. Not determined was the antigen specificity of the expanded peripheral T cells. At 0.1 to 3.0 mg/kg, CD4+ and CD8+ blood T cells expanded clonally by week 6.

Method: immunoSEQ multiplex PCR; TCRdb's copy keeps in-frame clones and lacks some. This sample has approximately 89,000 clones, with about 88% found just once. A note on this clone: Its antigen remains unknown. One end of the junction does not line up with germline, which may come from a read error.

Germline CDR1 reads SQVTM; CDR2 reads ANQGSEA. CDR3 length: 12 amino acids. The source is an adult with an advanced solid tumor such as melanoma, head and neck, liver or kidney cancer. The J gene is TRBJ2-2, the V gene TRBV29-1; TRBD1 matches at 10 bases. The input for sequencing was CD4+ or CD8+ T cells sorted from blood, taken in a trial of the OX40 agonist ivuxolimab. CDR3 sequence reads: CSGQGAGGELLF. CDR3 nucleotides: TGCAGCGGACAGGGGGCGGGCGGGGAGCTGCTTTTT.